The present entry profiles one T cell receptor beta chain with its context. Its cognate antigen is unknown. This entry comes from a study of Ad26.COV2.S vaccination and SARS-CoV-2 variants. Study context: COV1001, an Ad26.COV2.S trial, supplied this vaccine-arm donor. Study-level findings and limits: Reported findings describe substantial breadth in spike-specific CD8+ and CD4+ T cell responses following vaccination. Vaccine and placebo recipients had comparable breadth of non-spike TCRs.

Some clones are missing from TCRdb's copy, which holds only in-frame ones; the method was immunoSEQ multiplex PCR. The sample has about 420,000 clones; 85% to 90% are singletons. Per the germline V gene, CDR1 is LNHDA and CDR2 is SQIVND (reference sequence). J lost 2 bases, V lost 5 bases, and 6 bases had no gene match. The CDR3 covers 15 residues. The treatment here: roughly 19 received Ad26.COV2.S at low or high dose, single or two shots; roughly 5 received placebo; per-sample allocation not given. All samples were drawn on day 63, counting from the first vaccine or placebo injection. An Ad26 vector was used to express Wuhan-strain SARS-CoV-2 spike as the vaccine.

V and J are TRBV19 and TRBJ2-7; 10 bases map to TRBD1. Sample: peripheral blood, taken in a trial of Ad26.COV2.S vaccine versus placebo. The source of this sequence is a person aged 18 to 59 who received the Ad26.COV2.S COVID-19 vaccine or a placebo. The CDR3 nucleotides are TGTGCCAGTAGTTTGCCGGGACAGGGGACCTACGAGCAGTACTTC. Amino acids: CASSLPGQGTYEQYF.